The 28 T cell receptor beta chains in this list originate from one sample, sequenced in a study of blood T cell repertoires in COVID-19. Sequenced by immunoSEQ multiplex PCR; TCRdb stores in-frame clones only, minus some. The table records over 130,000 clones, 85% to 90% of them present only once. Material: peripheral blood. The receptors come from a woman older than 75 with acute or convalescent COVID-19.

This chain links TRBV5-3 with TRBJ1-3; TRBD1 is a possible D gene (6 bases). TRBV5-3 is classed as an ORF, of uncertain function. V dropped 1 base and J dropped 0 bases, with 17 bases sitting between them. This CDR3 is 18 amino acids long. The CDR3 protein is CARSLKDRVNRSGNTIYF. Written as DNA, the CDR3 is TGTGCCAGAAGCTTGAAGGACAGAGTTAACCGCTCTGGAAACACCATATATTTT.

V is TRBV28 and J is TRBJ2-7; tentatively, D is TRBD1 (7 bases). Trimming took off 7 bases at V and 2 bases at J, with 15 bases between the two ends. Germline V gene data show CDR1 as MDHEN and CDR2 as SYDVKM. This CDR3 has 14 amino acids. CDR3 amino acids: CASTAGGTTYEQYF. CDR3 nucleotide sequence: TGTGCCAGCACCGCAGGGGGGACCACCTACGAGCAGTACTTC.

This chain connects TRBV5-1 to TRBJ2-2; D ambiguous. Germline-derived CDR1 and CDR2 are SGHRS and YFSETQ. The ends were cut back, 1 base at V and 6 bases at J, with 13 bases in the middle. This CDR3 region has 15 residues. CDR3 residues: CASSLNVGESGELFF. Written as DNA, the CDR3 is TGCGCCAGCAGCTTGAACGTTGGAGAATCCGGGGAGCTGTTTTTT.

This chain uses TRBV7-2 with TRBJ1-3; the match to TRBD1 covers 7 bases. In germline, CDR1 is SGHTA, CDR2 FQGNSA. This CDR3 region has 13 residues. The ends lost 6 bases at V and 2 bases at J; junction bases unmatched: 1. CDR3 nucleotide sequence: TGTGCCAGCAGGGGGACAGCTGGAAACACCATATATTTT. It encodes CASRGTAGNTIYF.

The table lists this clone with a count of one. V usage is TRBV18 and J usage is TRBJ2-2, with D possibly matching TRBD1 (6 bases). The germline CDR1 and CDR2 sequences are KGHSH and LQKENI. The CDR3 contains 17 residues. V lost 1 base and J 2 bases, leaving 14 bases between the germline ends. In DNA, the CDR3 is TGTGCCAGCTCACCACTCACCGGGACAACCAACACCGGGGAGCTGTTTTTT. This translates into CASSPLTGTTNTGELFF.

CDR3 in amino acids: CASSESVAGGQETQYF. The CDR3 bases are TGCGCCAGCAGTGAGTCCGTAGCGGGGGGGCAGGAGACCCAGTACTTC. The rearrangement links TRBV10-2 to TRBJ2-5, with 11 bases aligning to TRBD2. The length of the CDR3 is 16 residues. Germline V lookup: CDR1 WSHSY, CDR2 SAAADI. V trimming: 0 bases; J trimming: 5 bases; junction bases outside the gene matches: 5.

The rearrangement uses TRBV5-4 and TRBJ2-3; 14 nucleotides line up with TRBD2. The V segment lost 4 bases and the J segment 2 bases; nucleotides outside the gene matches: 12. The CDR3 extends over 19 amino acids. Germline CDR1 is SGHNT and CDR2 is YYREEE (reference sequence). The CDR3 DNA follows: TGTGCCAGCAGCCCGGCGGGGACTAGCGGGGGCTCTTTCACAGATACGCAGTATTTT. Amino acids: CASSPAGTSGGSFTDTQYF.

This chain joins TRBV19 and TRBJ2-2; 9 bases agree with TRBD1. Germline loops: CDR1 LNHDA, CDR2 SQIVND (reference sequence). With V trimmed by 6 bases and J by 1 base, 6 bases remained unmatched. The CDR3 length is 16 residues. The CDR3 sequence is CASSKPGQGNTGELFF. The CDR3 coding sequence is TGTGCCAGTAGCAAACCGGGACAGGGGAACACCGGGGAGCTGTTTTTT.

V usage is TRBV7-3 and J usage is TRBJ1-2, with 7 bases lining up with TRBD1. The CDR3 is made up of 19 amino acids. V was pared by 6 bases and J by 4 bases, with 23 bases of the junction left unmatched. Germline-derived CDR1 and CDR2 are SGHTA and FQGTGA. The CDR3: CASSSPTGTVYFRGYGYTF. As DNA, the CDR3 is TGTGCCAGCAGTTCCCCAACCGGGACAGTATATTTTCGGGGCTATGGCTACACCTTC.

This chain joins TRBV27 and TRBJ2-3, with 8 bases fitting TRBD1. The germline gives CDR1 MNHEY, CDR2 SMNVEV (reference sequence). The CDR3 totals 14 residues. The J segment lost 2 bases and the V segment lost 6 bases, leaving 4 bases of the junction unmatched. CDR3 region: CASRAGGLTDTQYF. In DNA, the CDR3 is TGTGCCAGCAGGGCAGGGGGCCTCACAGATACGCAGTATTTT.

J is TRBJ1-5 and V is TRBV6-2 or TRBV6-3, with D uncertain. Germline loops: CDR1 MNHEY, CDR2 SVGEGT. This CDR3 is 13 amino acids long. Deletions cut 6 bases from V and 6 bases from J, with 12 bases between. CDR3 sequence reads: CASSPGAAQPQHF. The CDR3 nucleotides read TGTGCCAGCAGCCCCGGAGCAGCTCAGCCCCAGCATTTT.

The chain's CDR3 is CASMGQGMIEQYF. For the CDR3, the DNA is TGCGCCAGCATGGGACAGGGGATGATTGAGCAGTACTTC. The chain employs TRBV5-1 and TRBJ2-7; TRBD1 matches 10 bases. V gave up 6 bases and J gave up 7 bases; unmatched junction bases: 7. This CDR3 has 13 residues. CDR1 and CDR2 from the germline V gene are SGHRS and YFSETQ.

J is TRBJ2-1 and V is TRBV18; TRBD1 agrees at 9 bases. The CDR3 runs to 16 residues. J lost 3 bases, V lost 3 bases, and 6 bases had no gene match. CDR1 KGHSH and CDR2 LQKENI come from the germline V gene. CDR3 coding DNA: TGTGCCAGCTCACCCTCGGGACAGGGCTTCTACAATGAGCAGTTCTTC. This gives the protein CASSPSGQGFYNEQFF.

The gene calls are TRBV4-1 and TRBJ1-2, with TRBD1 as a possible D gene (6 bases). The germline CDR1 and CDR2 sequences are MGHRA and YSYEKL. CDR3 length: 14 residues. Between the trimmed V and J ends, which lost 0 bases and 9 bases, there was a span of 14 bases. CDR3 bases: TGCGCCAGCAGCCAAGAATCGAACAGGGTGCGCTACACCTTC. This encodes CASSQESNRVRYTF.

This rearrangement joins TRBV4-3 to TRBJ1-3; 9 positions agree with TRBD1. J was trimmed by 4 bases and V by 4 bases; bases with no gene match: 14. Germline V lookup: CDR1 LGHNA, CDR2 YSLEER. The length of the CDR3 is 18 residues. CDR3 nucleotides: TGCGCCAGCAGCCCGCGTTTTGGGACAGGGCCGAACGGAAACACCATATATTTT. Encoded protein: CASSPRFGTGPNGNTIYF.

This CDR3 is CASSPYIQTGTNYGYTF. CDR3 coding DNA: TGTGCCAGCAGCCCTTATATTCAAACAGGGACTAACTATGGCTACACCTTC. This chain uses TRBV16 with TRBJ1-2, with D perhaps TRBD1 (6 bases). V lost 4 bases and J 0 bases, leaving 18 bases between the germline ends. The CDR3 sequence is 17 residues long. CDR1 and CDR2 from the germline V gene are KGHSY and FQNENV.

V is TRBV7-9 and J is TRBJ1-1, with a tentative D call TRBD1 (6 bases). Trimming cost V 2 bases and J 3 bases, with 10 bases left between them. The V gene's germline CDR1 is SEHNR and CDR2 FQNEAQ (reference sequence). The CDR3 covers 14 residues. The CDR3 loop reads CASSLMGQDTEAFF. The CDR3 region has the DNA TGTGCCAGCAGCTTAATGGGACAAGACACTGAAGCTTTCTTT.

The V gene is TRBV19, the J gene TRBJ2-3, with 14 bases matching TRBD2. CDR1 is LNHDA and CDR2 is SQIVND in the germline V gene (reference sequence). With V trimmed by 2 bases and J by 3 bases, 4 bases remained unmatched. The CDR3 covers 17 residues. The CDR3 reads CASSILGLAGGTDTQYF. CDR3 nucleotide sequence: TGTGCCAGTAGTATACTCGGACTAGCGGGGGGAACAGATACGCAGTATTTT.

The V and J genes are TRBV29-1 and TRBJ1-5; no reliable D call. Trimming took off 4 bases at V and 5 bases at J, with 9 bases between the two ends. This CDR3 comprises 12 residues. Germline CDR1 SQVTM, CDR2 ANQGSEA. The CDR3 loop is CSVAWEDQPQHF. The CDR3 nucleotides read TGCAGCGTTGCCTGGGAGGATCAGCCCCAGCATTTT.

The chain recombines TRBV29-1 with TRBJ1-1; D perhaps matches TRBD1 (5 bases). The germline V gene has CDR1 SQVTM and CDR2 ANQGSEA. V lost 4 bases, J lost 0 bases, and 9 bases lay in between. The CDR3 extends over 13 amino acids. The CDR3 is CSVVTVMNTEAFF. The DNA of the CDR3 is TGCAGCGTTGTGACAGTGATGAACACTGAAGCTTTCTTT.

The chain uses TRBV5-1 and TRBJ1-2, with D perhaps matching TRBD1 (6 bases). CDR1 is SGHRS and CDR2 is YFSETQ in the germline V gene. The V and J ends lost 4 bases and 4 bases respectively, with 17 bases between them. The CDR3 covers 15 residues. The CDR3, as DNA: TGCGCCAGCAGCCCTGCAGGGGAGAAACTCTATGGCTACACCTTC. Translating it yields CASSPAGEKLYGYTF. The full variable domain, in which reference TRBV5-1 and TRBJ1-2 provide the parts outside the CDR3, is KAGVTQTPRYLIKTRGQQVTLSCSPISGHRSVSWYQQTPGQGLQFLFEYFSETQRNKGNFPGRFSGRQFSNSRSEMNVSTLELGDSALYLCASSPAGEKLYGYTFGSGTRLTVV.

The rearrangement links TRBV7-2 to TRBJ2-5, with a weak D call TRBD1 (6 bases). Germline CDR1 reads SGHTA; CDR2 reads FQGNSA. The V gene lost 2 bases and the J gene lost 5 bases, with 18 bases spanning the gap. CDR3 size: 16 residues. For the CDR3, the DNA is TGTGCCAGCAGCTTAAACCAGGGGAGTGTGGGGGAGACCCAGTACTTC. This translates into CASSLNQGSVGETQYF.

The V gene is TRBV4-3, the J gene TRBJ1-1; D perhaps matches TRBD1 (5 bases). This CDR3 has 16 residues. Germline CDR1 LGHNA, CDR2 YSLEER. The V end lost 3 bases, the J end lost 6 bases, and 20 bases lay between the germline ends. CDR3 amino acids: CASSHETEVRAAEAFF. Written as DNA, the CDR3 is TGCGCCAGCAGCCACGAGACAGAGGTGAGAGCCGCTGAAGCTTTCTTT.

In regard to this clone: The sample carries other DNA sequences with the same CDR3. The chain joins TRBV5-1 to TRBJ2-5; 8 positions agree with TRBD2. The length of the CDR3 is 13 residues. In germline, CDR1 is SGHRS, CDR2 YFSETQ. V shed 3 bases, J shed 5 bases, and the junction held 3 bases outside the gene matches. The CDR3 sequence: CASSSIAGETQYF. In nucleotides, the CDR3 is TGCGCCAGCAGCTCAATAGCGGGGGAGACCCAGTACTTC. Supplemented by reference TRBV5-1 and TRBJ2-5, the full variable domain reads KAGVTQTPRYLIKTRGQQVTLSCSPISGHRSVSWYQQTPGQGLQFLFEYFSETQRNKGNFPGRFSGRQFSNSRSEMNVSTLELGDSALYLCASSSIAGETQYFGPGTRLLVL.

This rearrangement joins TRBV5-1 to TRBJ1-2; TRBD1 matches 10 bases. The V gene end was trimmed by 7 bases and the J gene end by 2 bases; junction bases not matched to a gene: 11. Germline V lookup: CDR1 SGHRS, CDR2 YFSETQ. The CDR3 totals 16 residues. CDR3 loop: CASRGTGEGSNYGYTF. In DNA, the CDR3 is TGCGCCAGCCGGGGGACAGGGGAAGGAAGCAACTATGGCTACACCTTC.

This rearrangement joins TRBV5-1 to TRBJ1-6; 8 bases map to TRBD1. This CDR3 spans 16 amino acids. Germline CDR1 is SGHRS and CDR2 is YFSETQ. The J segment lost 9 bases and the V segment lost 4 bases, leaving 12 bases of the junction unmatched. In DNA form, the CDR3 reads TGCGCCAGCAGCCCTACTGGACAGGGCATAGGTTCACCCCTCCACTTT. Amino acids: CASSPTGQGIGSPLHF.

Worth noting for this clone: Other DNA sequences of this sample code for an identical CDR3. The chain is built from TRBV4-1 and TRBJ1-1; 7 nucleotides line up with TRBD1. The CDR3 totals 15 residues. CDR1 and CDR2 from the germline V gene are MGHRA and YSYEKL. The V gene end was trimmed by 1 base and the J gene end by 0 bases; junction bases not matched to a gene: 2. CDR3 sequence (DNA): TGCGCCAGCAGCCAAGGACAGGGAGTGAACACTGAAGCTTTCTTT. The encoded protein is CASSQGQGVNTEAFF.

V gene TRBV9 combines with J gene TRBJ2-3; TRBD2 might be the D (6 bases). CDR1 is SGDLS and CDR2 is YYNGEE in the germline V gene. The CDR3 is 17 amino acids. The V end lost 0 bases, the J end lost 2 bases, and 16 bases lay between the germline ends. The CDR3 here is CASSVAGTLGTTDTQYF. In nucleotides, the CDR3 is TGTGCCAGCAGCGTAGCCGGGACTCTAGGAACCACAGATACGCAGTATTTT.